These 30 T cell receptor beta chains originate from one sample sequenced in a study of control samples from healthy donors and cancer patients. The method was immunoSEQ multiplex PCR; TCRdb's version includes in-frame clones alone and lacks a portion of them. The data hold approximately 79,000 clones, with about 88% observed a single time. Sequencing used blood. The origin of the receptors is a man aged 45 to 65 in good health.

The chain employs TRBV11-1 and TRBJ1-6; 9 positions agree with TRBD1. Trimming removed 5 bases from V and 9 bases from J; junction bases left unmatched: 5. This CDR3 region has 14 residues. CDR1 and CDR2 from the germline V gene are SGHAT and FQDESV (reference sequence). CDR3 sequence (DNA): TGTGCCAGCAGCCCTGGGACAGGGAGTTCACCCCTCCACTTT. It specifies CASSPGTGSSPLHF.

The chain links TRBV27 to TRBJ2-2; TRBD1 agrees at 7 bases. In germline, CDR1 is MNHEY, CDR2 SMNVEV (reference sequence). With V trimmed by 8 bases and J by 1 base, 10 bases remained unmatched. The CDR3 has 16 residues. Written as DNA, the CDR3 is TGTGCCAGCTCCGACTGGACAGGACAGAACACCGGGGAGCTGTTTTTT. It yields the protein CASSDWTGQNTGELFF.

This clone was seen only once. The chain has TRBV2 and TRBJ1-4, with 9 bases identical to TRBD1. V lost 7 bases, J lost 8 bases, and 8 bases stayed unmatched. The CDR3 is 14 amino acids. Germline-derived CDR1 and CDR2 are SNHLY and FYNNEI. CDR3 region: CASTEQGAGEKLFF. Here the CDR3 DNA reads TGTGCCAGCACCGAACAGGGGGCGGGAGAAAAACTGTTTTTT.

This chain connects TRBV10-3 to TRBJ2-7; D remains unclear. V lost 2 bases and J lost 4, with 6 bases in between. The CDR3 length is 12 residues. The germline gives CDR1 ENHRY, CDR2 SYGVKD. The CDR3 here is CAISEMGYEQYF. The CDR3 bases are TGTGCCATCAGTGAGATGGGGTACGAGCAGTACTTC.

CDR3 region: CASGRRDRGDIQYF. CDR3 nucleotide sequence: TGTGCCAGCGGCCGCCGGGACAGGGGAGACATTCAGTACTTC. The chain carries TRBV11-2 and TRBJ2-4, with 10 bases lining up with TRBD1. Germline V CDR1 and CDR2: SGHAT, FQNNGV. The ends lost 8 bases at V and 8 bases at J; junction bases unmatched: 9. The CDR3 is 14 residues long.

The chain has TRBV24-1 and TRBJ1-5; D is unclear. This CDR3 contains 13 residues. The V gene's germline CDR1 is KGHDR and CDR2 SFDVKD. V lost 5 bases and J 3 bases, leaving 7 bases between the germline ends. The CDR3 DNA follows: TGTGCCACCAGTGCGGGAGACAATCAGCCCCAGCATTTT. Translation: CATSAGDNQPQHF.

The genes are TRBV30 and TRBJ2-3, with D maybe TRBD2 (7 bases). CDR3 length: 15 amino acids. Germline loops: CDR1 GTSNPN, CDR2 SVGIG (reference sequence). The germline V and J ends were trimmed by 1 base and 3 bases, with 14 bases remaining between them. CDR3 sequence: CAWSGRGGKTDTQYF. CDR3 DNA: TGTGCCTGGAGTGGGAGGGGGGGCAAGACAGATACGCAGTATTTT.

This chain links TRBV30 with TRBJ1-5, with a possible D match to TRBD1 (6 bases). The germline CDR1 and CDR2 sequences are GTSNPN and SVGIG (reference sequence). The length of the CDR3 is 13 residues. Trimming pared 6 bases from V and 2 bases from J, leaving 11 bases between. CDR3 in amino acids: CACKGEGNQPQHF. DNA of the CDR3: TGTGCCTGCAAGGGGGAAGGCAATCAGCCCCAGCATTTT.

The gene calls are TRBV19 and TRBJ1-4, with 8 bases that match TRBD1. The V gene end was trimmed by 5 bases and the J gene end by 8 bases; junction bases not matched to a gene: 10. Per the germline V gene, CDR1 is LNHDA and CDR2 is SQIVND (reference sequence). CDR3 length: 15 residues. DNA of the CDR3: TGTGCCAGTAGTGACGGGACAGGCGGGCGCGAAAAACTGTTTTTT. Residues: CASSDGTGGREKLFF.

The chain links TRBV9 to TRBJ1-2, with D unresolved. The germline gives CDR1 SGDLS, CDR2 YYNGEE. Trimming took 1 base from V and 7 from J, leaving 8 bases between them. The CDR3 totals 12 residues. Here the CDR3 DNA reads TGTGCCAGCAGCGTACGGGATCGTGGCTACACCTTC. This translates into CASSVRDRGYTF.

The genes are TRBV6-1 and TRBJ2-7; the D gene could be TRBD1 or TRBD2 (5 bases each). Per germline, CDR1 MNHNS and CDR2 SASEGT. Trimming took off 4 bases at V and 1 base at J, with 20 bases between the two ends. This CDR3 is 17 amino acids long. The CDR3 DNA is TGTGCCAGCAGTGTGGGGGTAAACCATAGGGTTTCCTACGAGCAGTACTTC. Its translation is CASSVGVNHRVSYEQYF.

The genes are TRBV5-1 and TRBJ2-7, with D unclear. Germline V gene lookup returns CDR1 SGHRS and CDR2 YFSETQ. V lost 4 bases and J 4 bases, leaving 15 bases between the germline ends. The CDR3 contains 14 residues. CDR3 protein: CASSLTPTEYEQYF. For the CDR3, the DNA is TGCGCCAGCAGCCTAACACCCACCGAGTACGAGCAGTACTTC.

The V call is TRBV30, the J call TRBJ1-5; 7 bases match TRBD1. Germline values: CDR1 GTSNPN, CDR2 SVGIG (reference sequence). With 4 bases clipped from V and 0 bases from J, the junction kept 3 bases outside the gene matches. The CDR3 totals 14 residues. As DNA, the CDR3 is TGTGCCTGGACTCAGGGGGGTAGCAATCAGCCCCAGCATTTT. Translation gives CAWTQGGSNQPQHF.

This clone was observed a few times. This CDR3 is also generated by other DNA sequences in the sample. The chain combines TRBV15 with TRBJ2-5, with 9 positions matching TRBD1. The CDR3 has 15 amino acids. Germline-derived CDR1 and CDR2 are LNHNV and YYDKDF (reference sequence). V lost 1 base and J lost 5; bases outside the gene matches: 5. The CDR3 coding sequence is TGTGCCACCAGCAGAGCGCCGGGGACAGGGGAGACCCAGTACTTC. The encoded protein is CATSRAPGTGETQYF.

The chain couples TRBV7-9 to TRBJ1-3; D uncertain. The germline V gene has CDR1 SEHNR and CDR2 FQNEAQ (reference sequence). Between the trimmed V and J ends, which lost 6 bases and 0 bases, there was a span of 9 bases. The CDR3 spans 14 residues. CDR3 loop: CASSSPSSGNTIYF. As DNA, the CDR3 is TGTGCCAGCAGTTCTCCCTCCTCTGGAAACACCATATATTTT.

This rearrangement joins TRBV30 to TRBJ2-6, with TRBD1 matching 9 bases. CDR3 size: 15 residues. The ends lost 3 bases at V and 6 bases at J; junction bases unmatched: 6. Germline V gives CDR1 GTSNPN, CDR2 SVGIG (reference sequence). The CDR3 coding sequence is TGTGCCTGGAGCCCGGACAGGGGCCCGGCCAACGTCCTGACTTTC. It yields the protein CAWSPDRGPANVLTF.

CDR3 sequence: CASSIRRQPSYEQYF. Here the CDR3 DNA reads TGTGCCAGTAGTATACGACGACAGCCCTCCTACGAGCAGTACTTC. The rearrangement joins TRBV19 to TRBJ2-7, with D perhaps TRBD1 (5 bases). The CDR3 length is 15 residues. Germline CDR1 LNHDA, CDR2 SQIVND (reference sequence). Trimming removed 2 bases at V and 0 bases at J, with 11 bases between.

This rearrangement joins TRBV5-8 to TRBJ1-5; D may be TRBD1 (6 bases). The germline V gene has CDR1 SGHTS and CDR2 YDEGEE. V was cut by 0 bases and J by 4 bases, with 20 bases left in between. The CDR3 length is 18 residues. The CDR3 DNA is TGTGCCAGCAGCTTGGGGCTCCCTCACAGGGTTGGGAATCAGCCCCAGCATTTT. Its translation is CASSLGLPHRVGNQPQHF.

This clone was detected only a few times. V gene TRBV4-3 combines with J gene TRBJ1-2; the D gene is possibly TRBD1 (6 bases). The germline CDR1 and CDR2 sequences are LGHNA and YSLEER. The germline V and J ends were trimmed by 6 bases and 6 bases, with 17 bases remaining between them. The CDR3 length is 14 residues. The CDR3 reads CASRGKQGSDGYTF. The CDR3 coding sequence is TGCGCCAGCAGGGGTAAACAGGGTAGCGATGGCTACACCTTC.

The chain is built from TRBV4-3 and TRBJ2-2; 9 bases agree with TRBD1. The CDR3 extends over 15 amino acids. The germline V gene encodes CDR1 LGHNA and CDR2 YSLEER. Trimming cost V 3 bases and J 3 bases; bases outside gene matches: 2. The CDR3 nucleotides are TGCGCCAGCAGCCAGGGACAGGGCGACACCGGGGAGCTGTTTTTT. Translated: CASSQGQGDTGELFF.

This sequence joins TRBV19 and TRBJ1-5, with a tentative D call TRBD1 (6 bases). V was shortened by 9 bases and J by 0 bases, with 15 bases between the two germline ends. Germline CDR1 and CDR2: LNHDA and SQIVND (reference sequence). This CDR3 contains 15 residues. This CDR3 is CASKLGGASNQPQHF. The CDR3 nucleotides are TGTGCCAGCAAACTCGGGGGGGCTAGCAATCAGCCCCAGCATTTT.

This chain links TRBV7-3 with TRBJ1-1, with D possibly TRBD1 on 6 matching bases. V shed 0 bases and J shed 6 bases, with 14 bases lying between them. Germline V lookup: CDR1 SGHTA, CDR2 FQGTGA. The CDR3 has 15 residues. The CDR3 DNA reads TGTGCCAGCAGCTTAACGTGGGGCGGACAGTCTGAAGCTTTCTTT. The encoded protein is CASSLTWGGQSEAFF.

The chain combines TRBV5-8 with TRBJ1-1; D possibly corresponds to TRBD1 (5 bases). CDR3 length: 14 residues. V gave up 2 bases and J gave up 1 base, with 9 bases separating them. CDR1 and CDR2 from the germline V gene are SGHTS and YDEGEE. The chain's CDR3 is CASSFGTGNTEAFF. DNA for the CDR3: TGTGCCAGCAGCTTCGGGACGGGGAACACTGAAGCTTTCTTT.

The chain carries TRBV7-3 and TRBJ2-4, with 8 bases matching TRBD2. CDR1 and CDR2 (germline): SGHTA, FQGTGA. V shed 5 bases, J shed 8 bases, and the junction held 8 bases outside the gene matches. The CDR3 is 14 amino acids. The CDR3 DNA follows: TGTGCCAGCAGCCCGGGGGGGCGGGAAGACATTCAGTACTTC. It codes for CASSPGGREDIQYF.

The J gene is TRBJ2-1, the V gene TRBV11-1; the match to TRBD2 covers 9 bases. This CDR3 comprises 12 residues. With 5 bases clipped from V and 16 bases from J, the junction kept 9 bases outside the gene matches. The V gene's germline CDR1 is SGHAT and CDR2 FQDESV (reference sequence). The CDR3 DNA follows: TGTGCCAGCAGCCGGGGACTAGCCGACAATTTCTTC. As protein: CASSRGLADNFF.

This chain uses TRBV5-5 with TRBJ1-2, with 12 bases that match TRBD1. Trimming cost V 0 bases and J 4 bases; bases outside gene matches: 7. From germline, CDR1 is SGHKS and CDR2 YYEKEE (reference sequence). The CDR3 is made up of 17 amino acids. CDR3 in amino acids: CASSLAGTGGLGYGYTF. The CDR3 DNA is TGTGCCAGCAGCTTGGCAGGGACAGGGGGCTTAGGCTATGGCTACACCTTC.

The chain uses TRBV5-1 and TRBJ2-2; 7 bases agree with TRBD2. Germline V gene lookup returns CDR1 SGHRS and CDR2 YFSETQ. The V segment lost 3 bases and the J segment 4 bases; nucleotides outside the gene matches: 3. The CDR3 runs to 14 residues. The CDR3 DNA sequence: TGCGCCAGCAGCTGGGGGGGTATCACCGGGGAGCTGTTTTTT. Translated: CASSWGGITGELFF. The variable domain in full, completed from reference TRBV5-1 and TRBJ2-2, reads KAGVTQTPRYLIKTRGQQVTLSCSPISGHRSVSWYQQTPGQGLQFLFEYFSETQRNKGNFPGRFSGRQFSNSRSEMNVSTLELGDSALYLCASSWGGITGELFFGEGSRLTVL.

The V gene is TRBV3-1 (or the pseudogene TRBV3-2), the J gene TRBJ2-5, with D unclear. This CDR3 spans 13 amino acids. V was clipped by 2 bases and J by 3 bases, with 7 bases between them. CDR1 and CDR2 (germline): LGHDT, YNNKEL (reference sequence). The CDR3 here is CASSQPLEETQYF. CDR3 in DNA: TGTGCCAGCAGCCAACCGCTGGAAGAGACCCAGTACTTC.

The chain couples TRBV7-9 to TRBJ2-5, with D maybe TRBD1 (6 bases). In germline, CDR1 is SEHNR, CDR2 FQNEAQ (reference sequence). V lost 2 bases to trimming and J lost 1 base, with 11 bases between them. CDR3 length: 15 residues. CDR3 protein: CASSLLPDSQETQYF. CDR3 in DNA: TGTGCCAGCAGCTTATTGCCGGACAGCCAAGAGACCCAGTACTTC.

CDR3 in DNA: TGTGCCAGTGGACAGCGAGGACCGGAGACCCAGTACTTC. As protein: CASGQRGPETQYF. The rearrangement links TRBV2 to TRBJ2-5; D may be TRBD1 (6 bases). The germline gives CDR1 SNHLY, CDR2 FYNNEI. The CDR3 totals 13 residues. The ends were cut back, 9 bases at V and 5 bases at J, with 16 bases in the middle.